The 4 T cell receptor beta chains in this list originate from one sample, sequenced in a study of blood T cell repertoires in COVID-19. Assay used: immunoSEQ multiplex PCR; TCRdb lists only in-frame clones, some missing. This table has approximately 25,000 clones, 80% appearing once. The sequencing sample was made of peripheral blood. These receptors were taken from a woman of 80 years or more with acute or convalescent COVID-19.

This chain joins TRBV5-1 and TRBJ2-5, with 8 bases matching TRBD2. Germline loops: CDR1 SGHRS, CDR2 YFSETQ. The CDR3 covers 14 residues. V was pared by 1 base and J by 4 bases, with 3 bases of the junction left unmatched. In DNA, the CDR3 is TGCGCCAGCAGCTTGACAGCGGGGGTAGAGACCCAGTACTTC. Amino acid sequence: CASSLTAGVETQYF.

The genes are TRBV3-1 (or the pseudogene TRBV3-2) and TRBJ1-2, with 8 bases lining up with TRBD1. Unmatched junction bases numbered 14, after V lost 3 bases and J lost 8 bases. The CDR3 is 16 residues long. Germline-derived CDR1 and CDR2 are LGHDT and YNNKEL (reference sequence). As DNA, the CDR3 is TGTGCCAGCAGCCACCCGGGACAGGACTATCTTATGGGCTACACCTTC. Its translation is CASSHPGQDYLMGYTF.

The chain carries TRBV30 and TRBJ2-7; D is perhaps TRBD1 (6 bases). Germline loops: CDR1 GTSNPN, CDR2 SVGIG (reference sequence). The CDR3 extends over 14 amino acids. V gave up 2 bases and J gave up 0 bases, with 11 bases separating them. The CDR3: CAWSKGGISYEQYF. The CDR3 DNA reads TGTGCCTGGAGTAAAGGGGGAATCTCCTACGAGCAGTACTTC.

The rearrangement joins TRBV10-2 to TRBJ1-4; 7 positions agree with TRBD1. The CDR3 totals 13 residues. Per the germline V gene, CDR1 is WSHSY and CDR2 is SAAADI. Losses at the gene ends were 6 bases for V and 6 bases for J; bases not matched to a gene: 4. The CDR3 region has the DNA TGCGCCAGCAGATGGGACAGTGATGAAAAACTGTTTTTT. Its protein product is CASRWDSDEKLFF.